A selection of T cell receptor beta chains follows, all from one sample in a study of OX40 agonist ivuxolimab in advanced cancers. Generated by immunoSEQ multiplex PCR, the TCRdb table keeps only in-frame clones and is missing some. The data show approximately 50,000 clones, around four fifths seen once. The sequenced sample was CD4+ or CD8+ T cells sorted from blood, obtained in a trial of the OX40 agonist ivuxolimab. Source of these receptors: an adult with an advanced solid tumor such as melanoma, head and neck, liver or kidney cancer. CDR3s include the opening cysteine and the closing phenylalanine or tryptophan. D genes are given only for firm matches. Not all rows give a size; the values are once, few, many and, for expanded clones, a class.

J gene: TRBJ2-2
clone size: few
D gene: TRBD2
V gene: TRBV14
CDR3 DNA: TGTGCCAGCAGCCAATCATCGTTGCGGGGGGGCCCCTACACCGGGGAGCTGTTTTTT
CDR3 protein: CASSQSSLRGGPYTGELFF

J gene: TRBJ2-7
clone size: NA
D gene: TRBD2
V gene: TRBV19
CDR3 DNA: TGTGCCAGTAAGAGCGGGAGCTCCTACGAGCAGTACTTC
CDR3 protein: CASKSGSSYEQYF

J gene: TRBJ1-2
clone size: once
D gene: NA
V gene: TRBV7-9
CDR3 DNA: TGTGCCAGCAGCTTAGACCGAGGCTATGGCTACACCTTC
CDR3 protein: CASSLDRGYGYTF

J gene: TRBJ2-7
clone size: NA
D gene: NA
V gene: TRBV5-5
CDR3 DNA: TGTGCCAGCAGCTTCAAGGAGCAGTACTTC
CDR3 protein: CASSFKEQYF

J gene: TRBJ2-7
clone size: NA
D gene: NA
V gene: TRBV11-2
CDR3 DNA: TGTGCCAGCAGCCCCGTCCAGGGGATGTACGAGCAGTACTTC
CDR3 protein: CASSPVQGMYEQYF

J gene: TRBJ2-5
clone size: NA
D gene: NA
V gene: TRBV11-2
CDR3 DNA: TGTGCCAGCAGCCTCCGGGGGGCTCTACAAGAGACCCAGTACTTC
CDR3 protein: CASSLRGALQETQYF

J gene: TRBJ2-3
clone size: NA
D gene: TRBD2
V gene: TRBV5-1
CDR3 DNA: TGCGCCAGCAGCCCGGGGAGGGCGTCCACAGATACGCAGTATTTT
CDR3 protein: CASSPGRASTDTQYF

J gene: TRBJ2-1
clone size: NA
D gene: NA
V gene: TRBV27
CDR3 DNA: TGTGCCAGCAGTCCAGGAGGGGCCGCATACCCCTACAATGAGCAGTTCTTC
CDR3 protein: CASSPGGAAYPYNEQFF

J gene: TRBJ2-7
clone size: NA
D gene: TRBD2
V gene: TRBV30
CDR3 DNA: TGTGCCTGGAGATGGGGGGGTCCCTACGAGCAGTACTTC
CDR3 protein: CAWRWGGPYEQYF

J gene: TRBJ2-2
clone size: NA
D gene: NA
V gene: TRBV10-3
CDR3 DNA: TGTGCCATCAGTGAGTCGGTGAGGGGCTCCGGGGAGCTGTTTTTT
CDR3 protein: CAISESVRGSGELFF

J gene: TRBJ1-1
clone size: NA
D gene: TRBD1
V gene: TRBV7-9
CDR3 DNA: TGTGCCAGCAGACAAACAGGGGGCGCGGTTGAAGCTTTCTTT
CDR3 protein: CASRQTGGAVEAFF